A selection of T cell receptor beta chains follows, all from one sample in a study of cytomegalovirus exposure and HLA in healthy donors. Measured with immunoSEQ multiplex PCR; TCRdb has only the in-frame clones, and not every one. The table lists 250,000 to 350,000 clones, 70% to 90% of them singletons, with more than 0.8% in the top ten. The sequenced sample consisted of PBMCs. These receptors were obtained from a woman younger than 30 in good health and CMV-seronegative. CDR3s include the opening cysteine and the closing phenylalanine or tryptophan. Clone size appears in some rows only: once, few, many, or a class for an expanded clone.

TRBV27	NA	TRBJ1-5	CASSLDPDRPQPQHF
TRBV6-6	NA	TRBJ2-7	CASSGRTSGYEQYF
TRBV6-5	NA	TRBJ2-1	CASSYQWDSYNEQFF
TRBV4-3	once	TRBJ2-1	CASSQDPGVTGNEQFF
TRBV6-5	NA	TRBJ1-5	CASSYSSTGQPQHF
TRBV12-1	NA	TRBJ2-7	CASSFAWEGGASDEQYF
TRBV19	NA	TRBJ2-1	CASSMNWGQIDEQFF
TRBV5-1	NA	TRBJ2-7	CASSLGQFVGLAGDEQYF
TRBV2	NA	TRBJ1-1	CASSDGQGGWNTEAFF
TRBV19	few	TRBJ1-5	CASSIRGESGQPQHF
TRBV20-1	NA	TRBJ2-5	CSAFGLETQYF
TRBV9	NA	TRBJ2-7	CASSVGGSGSSYEQYF
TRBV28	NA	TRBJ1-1	CASSLRPGATEAFF
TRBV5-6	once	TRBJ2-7	CASSPRVGSSYEQYF
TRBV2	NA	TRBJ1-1	CASSRADRESEAFF
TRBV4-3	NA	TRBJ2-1	CASSQGSTSEQFF